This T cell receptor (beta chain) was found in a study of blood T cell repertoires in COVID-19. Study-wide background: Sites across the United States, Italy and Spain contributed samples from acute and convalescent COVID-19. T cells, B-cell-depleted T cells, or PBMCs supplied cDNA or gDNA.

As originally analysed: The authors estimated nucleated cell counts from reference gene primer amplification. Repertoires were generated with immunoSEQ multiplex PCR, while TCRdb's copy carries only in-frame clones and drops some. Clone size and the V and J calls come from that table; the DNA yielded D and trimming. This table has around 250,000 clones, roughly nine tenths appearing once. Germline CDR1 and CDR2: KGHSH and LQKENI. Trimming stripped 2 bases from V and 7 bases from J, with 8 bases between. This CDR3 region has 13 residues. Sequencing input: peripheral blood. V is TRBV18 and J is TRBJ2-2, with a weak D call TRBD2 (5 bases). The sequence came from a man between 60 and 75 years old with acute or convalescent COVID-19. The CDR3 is CASSPRENGELFF. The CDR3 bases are TGTGCCAGCTCACCAAGGGAGAACGGGGAGCTGTTTTTT. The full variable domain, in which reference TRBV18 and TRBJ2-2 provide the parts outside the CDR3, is NAGVMQNPRHLVRRRGQEARLRCSPMKGHSHVYWYRQLPEEGLKFMVYLQKENIIDESGMPKERFSAEFPKEGPSILRIQQVVRGDSAAYFCASSPRENGELFFGEGSRLTVL.